The following is a T cell receptor beta chain sequence with its context. Methods used by the authors: From reference gene primer amplification, estimates of nucleated cell counts were derived. Assay: immunoSEQ multiplex PCR; the TCRdb copy retains only in-frame clones and omits some. V and J calls and clone size come straight from that table; D and trimming were deduced from the DNA. The table lists more than 200,000 clones, 86% of them singletons. Per germline, CDR1 MNHNS and CDR2 SASEGT. CDR3 length equals 18 residues. V was pared by 0 bases and J by 2 bases, with 9 bases of the junction left unmatched. The record originates from a study of blood T cell repertoires in COVID-19. Study background: Collection of acute and convalescent COVID-19 samples took place in the United States, Italy and Spain. Nucleic acid was either cDNA or gDNA, and it came from T cells, B-cell-depleted T cells, or PBMCs.

The chain links TRBV6-1 to TRBJ2-3, with 9 bases that match TRBD1. Sequencing input: peripheral blood. The TCR sequence derives from a young man with active or convalescent COVID-19. The CDR3 sequence is CASSEATTGGFLTDTQYF. The CDR3 DNA is TGTGCCAGCAGTGAAGCGACGACAGGGGGATTCCTCACAGATACGCAGTATTTT.